This T cell receptor beta chain is from a study of regulatory T cells in long-lasting Graves disease. Points from the study as a whole: Rather than thyroid tissue, only peripheral blood underwent study.

Time point specified: newly diagnosed GD, antithyroid drugs for less than 3 months. Following extraction of RNA from PBMCs, that RNA was used to make the TCR library. The CDR3 loop spans 14 amino acids. Trimming took 1 base from V and 0 from J, leaving 7 bases between them. Germline lookup yields CDR1 SGHRS and CDR2 YFSETQ. This clonotype was seen many times. Its antigen is as yet unknown. Arm-PCR of CDR3 regions and iRepertoire HTBI primers were used to build TCR beta libraries. TCRdb passed the multiplex PCR reads through MiXCR, listing each CDR3 protein once. The sample includes roughly 410,000 distinct CDR3 sequences, 15% of them seen just once. This same sample was also part of a study on T cells in Graves' hyperthyroidism and ophthalmopathy. That work adds: Separating ophthalmopathy from stable hyperthyroidism was achieved by a 13 V-J model. In validation, the model predicted ophthalmopathy. These predictions came a median about 6.5 months before onset.

The source material was peripheral blood mononuclear cells (PBMCs), sampled at new diagnosis, from a patient treated with antithyroid drugs. V and J are TRBV5-1 and TRBJ1-2, with D uncertain. The receptor was derived from a woman in her thirties or forties with Graves disease. CDR3 coding DNA: TGCGCCAGCAGCTTGCTTTCAACTAACTATGGCTACACCTTC. The encoded protein is CASSLLSTNYGYTF.